This T cell receptor beta chain was obtained from a study of T cells after yellow fever vaccination. TCRdb re-called the 5' RACE reads through MiXCR, storing one row per CDR3 protein. The sample carries a few hundred thousand distinct CDR3 sequences, almost 4% recorded once. This clonotype was detected ten times or more. Trimming left V 7 bases short and J 2 bases short, with 10 bases between. In germline, CDR1 is SNHLY, CDR2 FYNNEI. The CDR3 has 13 residues. The genes are TRBV2 and TRBJ2-3, with D perhaps matching TRBD1 (5 bases). The origin of this receptor is a man younger than 35 who received the YFV17D yellow fever vaccine. The sample was PBMCs, taken 5 days after the yellow fever booster vaccination. The CDR3 loop is CASTPTVTDTQYF. CDR3 coding DNA: TGTGCCAGCACCCCGACAGTCACAGATACGCAGTATTTT. Complete variable domain (other parts from reference TRBV2 and TRBJ2-3): EPEVTQTPSHQVTQMGQEVILRCVPISNHLYFYWYRQILGQKVEFLVSFYNNEISEKSEIFDDQFSVERPDGSNFTLKIRSTKLEDSAMYFCASTPTVTDTQYFGPGTRLTVL.